This T cell receptor (beta chain) appears in the sequencing data of a study of cytomegalovirus exposure and HLA in healthy donors. Findings of the study overall: Some public TCRs appeared in many individuals, while most sequences were rare.

This CDR3 is built from 13 residues. Germline V CDR1 and CDR2: SGHAT, FQNNGV. With 6 bases clipped from V and 10 bases from J, the junction kept 10 bases outside the gene matches. As for the donors, each was a healthy bone marrow donor. This clone was seen more than once but under ten times. What it binds is not known. 60 Vbeta and 13 Jbeta primers were used in PCR. Generated by immunoSEQ multiplex PCR, the TCRdb table keeps only in-frame clones and is missing some. In the table there are over 95,000 clones, 76% of which are singletons. The TCR originated in a woman in her thirties or forties in good health and CMV-seropositive. V usage is TRBV11-2 and J usage is TRBJ1-1; 8 bases are a match to TRBD1. Sequenced material: PBMCs. The CDR3 region is CASSSYQGAAAFF. The CDR3 nucleotides read TGTGCCAGCAGTTCGTATCAGGGGGCTGCAGCTTTCTTT.